The rows below give T cell receptor beta chains drawn from one sample of a study of blood T cell repertoires in COVID-19. The data were produced by immunoSEQ multiplex PCR, yet TCRdb's version contains in-frame clones alone and is incomplete. The sample contains approximately 250,000 clones, 84% of which appear only once. Sequenced material: PBMCs or T cells enriched from blood (not recorded which). Receptors originate from a man aged 25 to 40 with acute COVID-19. Both conserved end residues are part of each CDR3. D genes are given only for firm matches. The size entry is marked missing in some rows and otherwise reads once, few, many or a size class.

v_gene	d_gene	j_gene	abundance	CDR3nt	CDR3aa
TRBV6-1	TRBD2	TRBJ2-3	-	TGTGCCAGCAGTGAATGGGGGGGTTACACAGATACGCAGTATTTT	CASSEWGGYTDTQYF
TRBV9	-	TRBJ1-2	-	TGTGCCAGCAGGTCCCGGGTTGACCGAGACTATGGCTACACCTTC	CASRSRVDRDYGYTF
TRBV11-2	TRBD2	TRBJ2-1	-	TGTGCCAGCAGCTCCCGAGCGGGGGGACCGTACAATGAGCAGTTCTTC	CASSSRAGGPYNEQFF
TRBV2	-	TRBJ1-1	-	TGTGCCAGCACTGGACAGATGAACACTGAAGCTTTCTTT	CASTGQMNTEAFF
TRBV3-1/TRBV3-2	-	TRBJ2-2	-	TGTGCCAGCAGCCCCTGGGGCAGGATGAACACCGGGGAGCTGTTTTTT	CASSPWGRMNTGELFF
TRBV11-2	-	TRBJ1-1	-	TGTGCCAGCAGCCCCAGGCTGGGTTCGAACACTGAAGCTTTCTTT	CASSPRLGSNTEAFF
TRBV18	TRBD2	TRBJ2-1	-	TGTGCCAGCTCACCTAGGACTAGCGGGGGCGTCAATGAGCAGTTCTTC	CASSPRTSGGVNEQFF
TRBV3-1/TRBV3-2	TRBD1	TRBJ2-5	once	TGTGCCAGCAGCCAACGGGACAGGGGGTACCAAGAGACCCAGTACTTC	CASSQRDRGYQETQYF
TRBV19	-	TRBJ1-5	-	TGTGCCAGTAGTATAGTGGGGGGAGATAGCAATCAGCCCCAGCATTTT	CASSIVGGDSNQPQHF
TRBV10-3	-	TRBJ1-1	-	TGTGCCATCAGACAGGGCTTGAACACTGAAGCTTTCTTT	CAIRQGLNTEAFF
TRBV4-1	-	TRBJ2-3	-	TGCGCCAGCAGCCAACCCGGGAAGAGCACAGATACGCAGTATTTT	CASSQPGKSTDTQYF
TRBV7-7	-	TRBJ2-1	few	TGTGCTAGCAGCCCTGGGGCAACGGCAGCGAATGAGCAGTTCTTC	CASSPGATAANEQFF
TRBV25-1	-	TRBJ1-6	-	TGTGCCAGCAGTGACCCAGGACTTTATAATTCACCCCTCCACTTT	CASSDPGLYNSPLHF
TRBV27	TRBD1	TRBJ2-2	once	TGTGCCAGCACTATAATCGGGACAGGGGAGAACACCGGGGAGCTGTTTTTT	CASTIIGTGENTGELFF
TRBV4-2	TRBD2	TRBJ2-2	-	TGTGCCAGCAGCCAAGATCAGGGGCGGGGGGTAGGGGAGCTGTTTTTT	CASSQDQGRGVGELFF
TRBV10-3	-	TRBJ1-4	-	TGTGCCATCAGTGATGGGAGTCTCCATCGTGGTGAAAAACTGTTTTTT	CAISDGSLHRGEKLFF
TRBV7-2	TRBD2	TRBJ2-1	-	TGTGCCAGCAGCTTAGTGTCCACGGGGGGGCGGTACAATGAGCAGTTCTTC	CASSLVSTGGRYNEQFF
TRBV28	TRBD1	TRBJ1-6	-	TGTGCCAGCAGTCCTTCAGACAGGGTATCAGGAAGGGCCCTCCACTTT	CASSPSDRVSGRALHF
TRBV7-9	-	TRBJ2-5	-	TGTGCCAGCAGCTTCCCTGTAAGAAGAGAAGAGACCCAGTACTTC	CASSFPVRREETQYF
TRBV5-1	-	TRBJ2-2	-	TGCGCCAGCAGCTTTACGGGAAGCGACACCGGGGAGCTGTTTTTT	CASSFTGSDTGELFF
TRBV5-5	TRBD2	TRBJ2-1	-	TGTGCCAGCAGCCCTAGACTAGCGGGAGGGCTATACAATGAGCAGTTCTTC	CASSPRLAGGLYNEQFF
TRBV11-3	TRBD1	TRBJ1-2	few	TGTGCCAATGAGGGGCGACAGGGTGTTCGCGTGACCTATGGCTACACCTTC	CANEGRQGVRVTYGYTF
TRBV27	-	TRBJ1-5	-	TGTGCCAGCAGTCCTGGGGTTGGGCAGGGGATGAGCAATCAGCCCCAGCATTTT	CASSPGVGQGMSNQPQHF